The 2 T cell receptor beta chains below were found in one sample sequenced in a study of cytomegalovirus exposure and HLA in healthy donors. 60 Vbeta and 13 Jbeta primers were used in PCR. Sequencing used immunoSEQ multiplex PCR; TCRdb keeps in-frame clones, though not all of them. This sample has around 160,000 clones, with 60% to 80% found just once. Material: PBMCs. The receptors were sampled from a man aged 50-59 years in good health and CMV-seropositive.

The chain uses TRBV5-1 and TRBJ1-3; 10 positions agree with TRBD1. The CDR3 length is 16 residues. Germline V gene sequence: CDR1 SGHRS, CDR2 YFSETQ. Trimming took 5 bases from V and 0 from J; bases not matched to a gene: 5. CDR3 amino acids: CASSTGQGFSGNTIYF. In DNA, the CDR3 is TGCGCCAGCAGTACGGGACAGGGGTTCTCTGGAAACACCATATATTTT.

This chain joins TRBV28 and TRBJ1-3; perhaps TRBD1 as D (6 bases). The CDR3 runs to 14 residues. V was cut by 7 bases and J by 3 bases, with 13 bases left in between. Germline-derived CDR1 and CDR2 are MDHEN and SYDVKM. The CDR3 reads CASNTGNFGNTIYF. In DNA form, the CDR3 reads TGTGCCAGCAATACAGGGAATTTTGGAAACACCATATATTTT.